The T cell receptor beta chain under discussion was sequenced for a study of molecular identifiers for immune sequencing clone quantification listed by TCRdb under 2018. For the study in its entirety: For a replicate experiment, the RNA from either 20,000 or 100,000 naive CD8 T cells was divided into five aliquots, and four of those aliquots went on to sequencing. The study was a methods study using CD8 T cells to benchmark molecular-identifier clustering-based TCR repertoire sequencing (MIDCIRS) and TCR RNA copy counting.

General conclusions and limits of the study: The naive libraries included spiked-in Jurkat TCR RNA (about ten copies' worth), and this RNA is not part of the donor repertoire. Identical TCR molecules sharing a barcode could cause highly expanded clone sizes to be underestimated. When barcode sub-clustering was not used, chimeric consensus sequences inflated TCR diversity, with chimeras reaching as high as 47%. In CMV-specific effector cells, over 98% of molecules were held by clones above 20 RNA copies, whereas under 1% of molecules were held by such clones in naive cells. Modeling indicated about 3.1 TCR RNA copies recovered per cell, compared with 9.5 to 10 by digital PCR, which implies a capture efficiency of 25% to 35%. Spiked-in Jurkat TCR RNA equivalent to a single cell was reported to be detectable even among approximately 900,000 naive CD8 T cells.

A remark on this clonotype: Its antigen is still unknown. A much larger clone differs by one base, so this may be a read error.

Library preparation employed PCR. The run used an Illumina HiSeq 4000. Bulk TCR libraries were made following a previously described method, with the TCR primers given in Table S5. Total RNA was purified with the Qiagen AllPrep DNA/RNA kit. Before analysis, reads from multiple sequencing runs of one library were combined. Processing in the source paper ran as follows. Reads were retained only if an exact TCR constant sequence was present, and the retained reads were trimmed to 150 nt and grouped according to their 12-nt molecular barcodes. Within each barcode group, reads were sub-clustered at a 15% Levenshtein threshold, and quality-weighted consensus sequences were built per RNA molecule. Non-functional sequences were filtered out, along with any lower-count sequence sitting one edit away from another sequence. Barcode sub-clusters with fewer than 20% of the maximum read count were removed, based on fitting two negative binomial distributions. The raw public reads went through TCRdb reprocessing: fastp at Q25, MiXCR clone calling, in-frame beta chains kept. One record per CDR3 amino acid sequence lists the most common genes and DNA. The V and J calls follow TCRdb's processing rather than the paper's. Recorded for this sample are about 36,000 distinct CDR3 sequences; 15% to 20% of them occurred a single time. The ten top clones hold roughly 0.99% of the sample.

CDR1 and CDR2 (MNHEY, SMNVEV) derive from the germline V gene (reference sequence). The CDR3 holds 15 amino acids from the cysteine to the phenylalanine. Left in the record is the CDR3 DNA by itself, 45 bases read in frame from the first base. V is clipped by 2 bases and J by 2 bases, and the sequence between their germline boundaries is 13 bases long. Libraries of naive CD8 T cells were generated from roughly 21,000 to 960,000 sorted cells, with 10%, 30% or 50% of the purified RNA used. Naive CD8 T cells were FACS-sorted as CD8+CD4-CCR7+CD45RA+ on a BD FACSAria II into RLT Plus buffer. Detection sensitivity was tested by spiking Jurkat RNA equal to some 11 TCR copies' worth into samples containing 20,000-1,000,000 naive CD8 T cells. Enrichment of CD8 T cells was done with RosetteSep CD8+ T Cell Enrichment Cocktail plus Ficoll-Paque, and ACK red cell lysis came afterward.

The TCR originated in a human donor in good health. Some libraries in this study had Jurkat cell RNA spiked in. The source material was naive CD8+ T cells from blood, with Jurkat cell RNA spiked in. In the paper's terms, the cell subset or site label means: FACS-sorted CD8+CD4-CCR7+CD45RA+ naive T cells. The chain is assembled from TRBV27 and TRBJ2-7; matching of 5 bases hints at TRBD2 as the D gene. The DNA sequence reads TGTGCCAGCAGTTTACCCGGGAACCTCGCCTACGAGCAGTACTTC. This encodes CASSLPGNLAYEQYF.